The clone carrying this TCR beta chain was seen only a few times. Germline CDR1 reads WSHSY; CDR2 reads SAAADI. V gave up 5 bases and J gave up 6 bases; unmatched junction bases: 6. The CDR3 has 14 residues. These data come from a study of blood T cell repertoires in COVID-19. This table comes from immunoSEQ multiplex PCR, and its TCRdb copy is limited to in-frame clones, with some not included. This repertoire shows about 30,000 clones, nearly 90% found once; its top ten account for roughly 9.6%. This sequence joins TRBV10-2 and TRBJ2-2, with TRBD1 matching over 7 bases. The sequenced sample was peripheral blood. The source is a human donor in a cohort sampled during active COVID-19. CDR3 sequence reads: CASSYLDRAGELFF. CDR3 nucleotides: TGCGCCAGCAGTTATCTAGACAGGGCCGGGGAGCTGTTTTTT.